This T cell receptor beta chain comes out of a study of blood T cell repertoires in COVID-19. The participants were between about 18 and 95 years old and came from roughly 25 US areas. Allocation to cohorts depended on clinical history reported by the participants. Germline lookup yields CDR1 KGHSH and CDR2 LQKENI. This CDR3 has 16 residues. The V end lost 4 bases, the J end lost 1 base, and 13 bases lay between the germline ends. Assay: immunoSEQ multiplex PCR; the TCRdb copy retains only in-frame clones and omits some. Of about 140,000 clones in the sample, approximately 81% are singletons; the top ten hold around 5.5%.

This receptor was obtained from a man aged 40-55 years with acute COVID-19. Sample: PBMCs or T cells enriched from blood (not recorded which). The rearrangement joins TRBV18 to TRBJ1-4; D is unclear. The CDR3 loop reads CASSRLLVGTNEKLFF. DNA for the CDR3: TGTGCCAGCTCACGACTGCTCGTTGGAACTAATGAAAAACTGTTTTTT. The whole variable domain, filled in from reference TRBV18 and TRBJ1-4, reads NAGVMQNPRHLVRRRGQEARLRCSPMKGHSHVYWYRQLPEEGLKFMVYLQKENIIDESGMPKERFSAEFPKEGPSILRIQQVVRGDSAAYFCASSRLLVGTNEKLFFGSGTQLSVL.